A selection of T cell receptor beta chains follows, all from one sample in a study of cytomegalovirus exposure and HLA in healthy donors. The assay was immunoSEQ multiplex PCR, and TCRdb's table has in-frame clones only and misses some. The table lists 300,000 to 400,000 clones, approximately 85% of them singletons. Sequenced: PBMCs. All receptors come from a young man in good health and CMV-seronegative. Both conserved end residues are part of each CDR3. A D gene is named only where the DNA matches it firmly. The size of a clone is reported for some rows only, either as once, few or many, or as a class for expanded clones.

D,J,size,V,CDR3,DNA
TRBD1,TRBJ2-5,-,TRBV7-6,CASSPNRDRGSETQYF,TGTGCCAGCAGCCCCAACCGGGACAGGGGGTCGGAGACCCAGTACTTC
-,TRBJ2-6,-,TRBV4-3,CASSHFGQGSSGANVLTF,TGCGCCAGCAGCCATTTTGGTCAGGGCTCCTCTGGGGCCAACGTCCTGACTTTC
TRBD1,TRBJ1-6,once,TRBV5-1,CASSPTGTGSSPLHF,TGCGCCAGCAGCCCCACTGGGACAGGGTCATCACCCCTCCACTTT
TRBD2,TRBJ2-3,-,TRBV6-4,CASSDSRGGSDTQYF,TGTGCCAGCAGTGACTCCCGCGGGGGGTCAGATACGCAGTATTTT
-,TRBJ2-7,-,TRBV2,CASRSGVHEQYF,TGTGCCAGCAGATCAGGGGTCCACGAGCAGTACTTC
-,TRBJ1-1,-,TRBV15,CATSRDGAANTEAFF,TGTGCCACCAGCAGAGATGGAGCAGCGAACACTGAAGCTTTCTTT
-,TRBJ2-1,-,TRBV7-2,CASSSRVRRYNEQFF,TGTGCCAGCAGCTCCAGGGTCCGCAGGTACAATGAGCAGTTCTTC
-,TRBJ1-3,-,TRBV6-1,CASSETVPLGNTIYF,TGTGCCAGCAGTGAAACAGTTCCCCTTGGAAACACCATATATTTT
-,TRBJ2-7,few,TRBV5-6,CASSLPGSHEQYF,TGTGCCAGCAGCTTGCCCGGGTCCCACGAGCAGTACTTC
-,TRBJ2-7,-,TRBV19,CASSIHRESNEQYF,TGTGCCAGTAGTATTCATCGGGAAAGTAACGAGCAGTACTTC
-,TRBJ2-7,-,TRBV6-7,CASRIRGAGPERYF,TGTGCCAGCCGAATCAGAGGGGCGGGGCCCGAGAGGTACTTC
TRBD2,TRBJ2-3,-,TRBV7-8,CASSARLAGARDTQYF,TGTGCCAGCAGCGCCCGACTAGCGGGGGCCCGAGATACGCAGTATTTT
TRBD1,TRBJ1-3,-,TRBV4-1,CASSQGRQGKGSGNTIYF,TGCGCCAGCAGCCAAGGGAGACAGGGGAAAGGATCTGGAAACACCATATATTTT
-,TRBJ1-4,-,TRBV18,CASSPGQSTNEKLFF,TGTGCCAGCTCACCAGGGCAGTCAACTAATGAAAAACTGTTTTTT
TRBD1,TRBJ1-5,-,TRBV27,CASKPGQGARQPQHF,TGTGCCAGCAAACCGGGACAGGGGGCTCGTCAGCCCCAGCATTTT
TRBD1,TRBJ1-1,-,TRBV5-1,CASSLQGAYTEAFF,TGCGCCAGCAGCCTACAGGGGGCGTACACTGAAGCTTTCTTT
-,TRBJ1-3,once,TRBV2,CASSEGTGTYSGNTIYF,TGTGCCAGCAGTGAAGGTACAGGCACTTACTCTGGAAACACCATATATTTT
-,TRBJ2-7,-,TRBV5-1,CASAGGSSYEQYF,TGCGCCAGCGCCGGGGGAAGCTCCTACGAGCAGTACTTC
TRBD1,TRBJ2-2,-,TRBV5-4,CASSLAGQGAYTGELFF,TGTGCCAGCAGCTTGGCGGGACAGGGGGCTTACACCGGGGAGCTGTTTTTT
-,TRBJ1-1,-,TRBV7-9,CASSFQGNTEAFF,TGTGCCAGCAGCTTTCAGGGGAACACTGAAGCTTTCTTT
-,TRBJ2-7,-,TRBV19,CASSIGSGTYEQYF,TGTGCCAGTAGTATAGGGAGCGGAACCTACGAGCAGTACTTC
TRBD2,TRBJ2-7,-,TRBV7-9,CASTPGGAGNEQYF,TGTGCCAGCACCCCCGGGGGAGCGGGGAACGAGCAGTACTTC
-,TRBJ1-1,-,TRBV18,CASSQTANTEAFF,TGTGCCAGCTCACAAACAGCGAACACTGAAGCTTTCTTT
-,TRBJ1-2,-,TRBV5-1,CASSLGANYGYTF,TGCGCCAGCAGCTTGGGGGCCAACTATGGCTACACCTTC
-,TRBJ2-7,-,TRBV11-2,CASSQHRYEQYF,TGTGCCAGCAGCCAACACCGCTACGAGCAGTACTTC
TRBD1,TRBJ1-4,-,TRBV2,CASTLPGTENEKLFF,TGTGCCAGCACCCTCCCCGGGACAGAAAATGAAAAACTGTTTTTT
TRBD2,TRBJ2-7,-,TRBV5-6,CASSLWVAGSYEQYF,TGTGCCAGCAGCTTGTGGGTAGCGGGGTCCTACGAGCAGTACTTC
TRBD2,TRBJ2-2,once,TRBV2,CASEGFGGANTGELFF,TGTGCCAGTGAAGGGTTCGGGGGGGCGAACACCGGGGAGCTGTTTTTT
TRBD1,TRBJ1-6,few,TRBV5-1,CASSLHPGQGGNSPLHF,TGCGCCAGCAGCTTGCACCCGGGACAGGGGGGTAATTCACCCCTCCACTTT
TRBD2,TRBJ2-2,-,TRBV7-9,CASAGGGELFF,TGTGCCAGCGCGGGAGGCGGGGAGCTGTTTTTT
-,TRBJ1-1,-,TRBV4-3,CASSQDRGGSTEAFF,TGCGCCAGCAGCCAAGATCGAGGGGGAAGCACTGAAGCTTTCTTT
-,TRBJ1-6,-,TRBV30,CAWSGERNSPLHF,TGTGCCTGGAGCGGTGAACGTAATTCACCCCTCCACTTT
-,TRBJ1-5,-,TRBV19,CASTGRKGGQPQHF,TGTGCCAGTACTGGCCGAAAAGGGGGTCAGCCCCAGCATTTT
TRBD2,TRBJ2-2,once,TRBV5-4,CASSSGLAGASTGELFF,TGTGCCAGCAGCTCGGGACTAGCGGGGGCTTCCACCGGGGAGCTGTTTTTT
TRBD1,TRBJ2-1,-,TRBV5-4,CASSFGTVRYDEQFF,TGTGCCAGCAGTTTCGGGACAGTTAGGTATGATGAGCAGTTCTTC
-,TRBJ1-1,few,TRBV19,CASSLEMNTEAFF,TGTGCCAGTAGTCTCGAGATGAACACTGAAGCTTTCTTT
-,TRBJ2-4,-,TRBV28,CASSLGQMHIQYF,TGTGCCAGCAGCCTCGGACAGATGCACATTCAGTACTTC
-,TRBJ2-2,-,TRBV7-9,CASSLEWGHTGELFF,TGTGCCAGCAGCTTAGAGTGGGGGCACACCGGGGAGCTGTTTTTT
-,TRBJ2-7,-,TRBV7-8,CASSQDSYEQYF,TGTGCCAGCAGTCAAGACAGTTACGAGCAGTACTTC
-,TRBJ2-7,-,TRBV7-9,CASSSSAEQYF,TGTGCCAGCAGCTCTAGCGCGGAGCAGTACTTC
TRBD1,TRBJ1-2,-,TRBV7-9,CASSFRQGSYGYTF,TGTGCCAGCAGCTTTCGACAGGGGTCGTATGGCTACACCTTC
-,TRBJ1-4,-,TRBV2,CASRKQGDEKLFF,TGTGCCAGCAGGAAACAGGGAGATGAAAAACTGTTTTTT
-,TRBJ1-2,-,TRBV18,CASSPPSTRRGYYGYTF,TGTGCCAGCTCACCACCTAGCACCAGGCGAGGGTACTATGGCTACACCTTC